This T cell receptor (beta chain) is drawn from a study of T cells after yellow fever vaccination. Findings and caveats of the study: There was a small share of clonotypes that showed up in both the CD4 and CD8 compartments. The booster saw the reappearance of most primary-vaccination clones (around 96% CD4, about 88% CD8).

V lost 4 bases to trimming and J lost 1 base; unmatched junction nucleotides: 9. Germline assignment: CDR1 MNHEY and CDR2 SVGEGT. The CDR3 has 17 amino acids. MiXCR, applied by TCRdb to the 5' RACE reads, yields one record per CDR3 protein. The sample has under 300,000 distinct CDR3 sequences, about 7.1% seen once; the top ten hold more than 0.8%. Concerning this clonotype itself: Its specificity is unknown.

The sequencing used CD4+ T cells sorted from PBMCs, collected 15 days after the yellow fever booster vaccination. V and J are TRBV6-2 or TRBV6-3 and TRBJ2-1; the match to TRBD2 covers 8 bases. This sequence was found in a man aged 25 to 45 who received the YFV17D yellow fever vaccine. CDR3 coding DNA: TGTGCCAGCAGTTCACACACTAGCGGAGGGTCCTACAATGAGCAGTTCTTC. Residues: CASSSHTSGGSYNEQFF.